This T cell receptor beta chain was identified in a study of T-cell reconstitution after alpha-beta-depleted transplantation in children. Germline loops: CDR1 SGHRS, CDR2 YFSETQ. Between the trimmed V and J ends, which lost 5 bases and 0 bases, there was a span of 16 bases. The CDR3 is 16 amino acids. A library of TCRbeta sequences, prepared with unique molecular identifiers, was generated. TCRdb analysed the PCR reads with MiXCR anew, one entry per CDR3 protein. This sample carries about 500,000 distinct CDR3 sequences, over 25% of them seen once, and the ten largest clones take 2% to 3%. This clonotype appeared a few times.

This sequence joins TRBV5-1 and TRBJ2-3; a weak D match, TRBD2 (6 bases). The sequences come from PBMCs from the stem cell graft donor, collected from the stem cell graft. The origin of this receptor is a human donor who donated a stem cell graft to a child with aplastic anemia. CDR3 DNA: TGCGCCAGCAGTCCCAACTCGGGGACTAGCACAGATACGCAGTATTTT. Translated: CASSPNSGTSTDTQYF.